These 7 T cell receptor beta chains were all obtained from the same sample, sequenced in a study of CD8+CD57+ T cells in acquired aplastic anemia. The patients chosen for sequencing had shown expansion of CD8+CD57+ cells (detected by flow cytometry). Genomic DNA acted as the template from which TCR beta VDJ combination and CDR3 sequence profiling were carried out. Via MiXCR, TCRdb re-called the reads, giving one row per CDR3 protein. The sample includes roughly 61,000 distinct CDR3 sequences, around 57% of them seen just once. Sequenced sample: sorted CD4+, CD8+, or CD8+CD57+ T cells (not recorded which) from PBMCs. The receptors were sampled from a human donor with aplastic anemia.

This clonotype was observed a handful of times. This chain connects TRBV7-9 to TRBJ1-1; 7 bases line up with TRBD1. Germline V gene sequence: CDR1 SEHNR, CDR2 FQNEAQ (reference sequence). Germline trimming cut 11 bases from V and 1 base from J; bases unmatched to any gene: 7. The CDR3 is made up of 13 amino acids. In nucleotides, the CDR3 is TGTGCCTCAGGGGGACTGGCGAACACTGAAGCTTTCTTT. It yields the protein CASGGLANTEAFF.

This clonotype counts as medium-sized. J is TRBJ1-2 and V is TRBV29-1, with D unresolved. V dropped 0 bases and J dropped 8 bases, with 13 bases sitting between them. Germline loops: CDR1 SQVTM, CDR2 ANQGSEA. The CDR3 sequence is 13 residues long. CDR3 coding DNA: TGCAGCGTTGAAGATCCTTTCACGGGGGGCTACACCTTC. Protein sequence: CSVEDPFTGGYTF.

The CDR3 here is CASSSGIQETQYF. In nucleotides, the CDR3 is TGTGCCAGCAGTTCCGGGATCCAAGAGACCCAGTACTTC. This chain links TRBV7-2 with TRBJ2-5; a possible D gene is TRBD2 (5 bases). Trimming took off 6 bases at V and 1 base at J, with 9 bases between the two ends. Germline CDR1 is SGHTA and CDR2 is FQGNSA. The CDR3 runs 13 residues.

The V and J genes are TRBV7-8 and TRBJ2-7; 7 positions match TRBD2. Germline CDR1 reads SGHVS; CDR2 reads FQNEAQ. The V and J ends lost 5 bases and 0 bases, in that order; junction bases with no gene match: 4. The CDR3 loop spans 14 amino acids. The CDR3 loop reads CASSGRGASYEQYF. The CDR3 region has the DNA TGTGCCAGCAGCGGGAGGGGCGCCTCCTACGAGCAGTACTTC.

The V call is TRBV7-8, the J call TRBJ2-7, with 7 bases identical to TRBD1. From germline, CDR1 is SGHVS and CDR2 FQNEAQ. Unmatched junction bases numbered 12, after V lost 5 bases and J lost 5 bases. The CDR3 runs to 15 residues. The CDR3 loop reads CASSGRAGTVNEQYF. The CDR3 DNA is TGTGCCAGCAGCGGGCGAGCCGGGACAGTAAACGAGCAGTACTTC. The full variable domain, rest sourced from reference TRBV7-8 and TRBJ2-7, is GAGVSQSPRYKVAKRGQDVALRCDPISGHVSLFWYQQALGQGPEFLTYFQNEAQLDKSGLPSDRFFAERPEGSVSTLKIQRTQQEDSAVYLCASSGRAGTVNEQYFGPGTRLTVT.

CDR3 nucleotides: TGCGCCAGTATAGGGGGGAGCTCCTACAATGAGCAGTTCTTC. Protein product: CASIGGSSYNEQFF. The chain joins TRBV10-2 to TRBJ2-1, with D tentatively TRBD1 or TRBD2 (6 bases each). The V and J ends lost 9 bases and 0 bases respectively, with 12 bases between them. The CDR3 spans 14 residues. The germline V gene has CDR1 WSHSY and CDR2 SAAADI.

This clonotype has a count of ten or more. The CDR3 DNA follows: TGTGCCAGCACGGAGACCCAGTACTTC. Translating gives CASTETQYF. The chain links TRBV28 to TRBJ2-5; D not resolved. V was cut by 7 bases and J by 5 bases, with 2 bases left in between. The CDR3 length is 9 residues. From germline, CDR1 is MDHEN and CDR2 SYDVKM.